The 9 T cell receptor beta chains given below trace back to one sample, sequenced in a study of cytomegalovirus exposure and HLA in healthy donors. Use of 60 Vbeta and 13 Jbeta primers characterized the PCR. Sequenced by immunoSEQ multiplex PCR; TCRdb stores in-frame clones only, minus some. The sample contains 65,000 or so clones, 62% of which appear only once. Sequencing was performed on PBMCs. These receptors all stem from a man younger than 40 in good health and CMV-seronegative.

The V and J genes are TRBV7-9 and TRBJ1-1; possible D gene TRBD1, 6 bases. Germline CDR1 reads SEHNR; CDR2 reads FQNEAQ (reference sequence). Trimming took 2 bases from V and 1 from J, leaving 8 bases between them. This CDR3 spans 14 amino acids. CDR3 sequence: CASSLLGQNTEAFF. CDR3 sequence (DNA): TGTGCCAGCAGCTTACTGGGACAGAACACTGAAGCTTTCTTT.

This clone occurred once. The CDR3 sequence: CASSVGQGGGGELFF. CDR3 DNA sequence: TGCGCCAGCAGCGTCGGACAGGGAGGGGGCGGGGAGCTGTTTTTT. V usage is TRBV5-1 and J usage is TRBJ2-2; perhaps TRBD1 as D (8 bases). There are 15 residues in the CDR3. V was pared by 4 bases and J by 7 bases, with 17 bases between. Germline CDR1 is SGHRS and CDR2 is YFSETQ.

CDR3 coding DNA: TGTGCCTGGAGTGGGGTCCACAAACCGGGGGGCCCCCGGAACTACGAGCAGTACTTC. Amino acids: CAWSGVHKPGGPRNYEQYF. This chain links TRBV30 with TRBJ2-7, with D possibly matching TRBD2 (7 bases). V shed 1 base and J shed 3 bases, with 28 bases lying between them. The germline V gene encodes CDR1 GTSNPN and CDR2 SVGIG (reference sequence). This CDR3 contains 19 residues.

The CDR3 loop reads CASSLPSDYGYTF. DNA for the CDR3: TGTGCCAGCAGCTTGCCCAGCGACTATGGCTACACCTTC. The J gene is TRBJ1-2, the V gene TRBV5-6; D not resolved. Trimming shortened V by 1 base and J by 3 bases, and 7 bases separated the two germline ends. The CDR3 runs 13 residues. Germline CDR1 reads SGHDT; CDR2 reads YYEEEE. The entire variable domain, with the rest obtained from reference TRBV5-6 and TRBJ1-2, is as follows: DAGVTQSPTHLIKTRGQQVTLRCSPKSGHDTVSWYQQALGQGPQFIFQYYEEEERQRGNFPDRFSGHQFPNYSSELNVNALLLGDSALYLCASSLPSDYGYTFGSGTRLTVV.

The chain has TRBV2 and TRBJ1-4, with D maybe TRBD1 (5 bases). The CDR3 spans 15 residues. Germline CDR1 is SNHLY and CDR2 is FYNNEI. The V and J ends lost 1 base and 8 bases respectively, with 14 bases between them. CDR3 DNA sequence: TGTGCCAGCAGTGAAGATGGGGGGAGTGGCGAAAAACTGTTTTTT. Translation gives CASSEDGGSGEKLFF.

The chain carries TRBV6-5 and TRBJ2-1, with D maybe TRBD1 (6 bases). The CDR3 sequence is 13 residues long. V lost 4 bases, J lost 13 bases, and 17 bases lay in between. Germline CDR1 and CDR2: MNHEY and SVGAGI. CDR3 in amino acids: CASSSPPQGLQFF. Written as DNA, the CDR3 is TGTGCCAGCAGTTCCCCACCACAGGGTCTTCAGTTCTTC.

The CDR3 is CAWGDSGVAFF. The CDR3 DNA reads TGTGCCTGGGGAGACTCAGGGGTGGCTTTCTTT. The chain is built from TRBV30 and TRBJ1-1, with D possibly being TRBD1 (6 bases). This CDR3 contains 11 residues. The germline V and J ends were trimmed by 5 bases and 11 bases, with 15 bases remaining between them. Germline lookup yields CDR1 GTSNPN and CDR2 SVGIG (reference sequence).

This clone showed up just a few times. This sequence joins TRBV6-1 and TRBJ2-2, with D possibly being TRBD1 (6 bases). The CDR3 covers 13 residues. V lost 3 bases to trimming and J lost 9 bases, with 11 bases between them. The V gene's germline CDR1 is MNHNS and CDR2 SASEGT. The CDR3 DNA reads as TGTGCCAGCAGTGAGCAGGGGATCCGGGAGCTGTTTTTT. It yields the protein CASSEQGIRELFF.

The chain employs TRBV6-5 and TRBJ2-7, with TRBD1 matching 8 bases. V gave up 2 bases and J gave up 5 bases; unmatched junction bases: 5. Germline V lookup: CDR1 MNHEY, CDR2 SVGAGI. This CDR3 spans 14 amino acids. CDR3 loop: CASSYGQGINEQYF. CDR3 DNA sequence: TGTGCCAGCAGTTACGGACAGGGCATCAACGAGCAGTACTTC.